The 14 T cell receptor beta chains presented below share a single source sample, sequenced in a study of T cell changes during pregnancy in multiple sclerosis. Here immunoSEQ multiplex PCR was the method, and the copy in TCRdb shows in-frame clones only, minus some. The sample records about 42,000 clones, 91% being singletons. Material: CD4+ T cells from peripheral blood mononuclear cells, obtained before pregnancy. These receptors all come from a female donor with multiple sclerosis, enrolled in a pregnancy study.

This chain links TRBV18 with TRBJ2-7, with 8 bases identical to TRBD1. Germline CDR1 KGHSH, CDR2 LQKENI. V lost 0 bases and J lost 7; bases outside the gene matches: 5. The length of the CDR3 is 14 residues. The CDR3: CASSPPQGAGEQYF. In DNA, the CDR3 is TGTGCCAGCTCACCACCGCAGGGGGCGGGGGAGCAGTACTTC. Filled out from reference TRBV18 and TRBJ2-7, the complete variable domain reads NAGVMQNPRHLVRRRGQEARLRCSPMKGHSHVYWYRQLPEEGLKFMVYLQKENIIDESGMPKERFSAEFPKEGPSILRIQQVVRGDSAAYFCASSPPQGAGEQYFGPGTRLTVT.

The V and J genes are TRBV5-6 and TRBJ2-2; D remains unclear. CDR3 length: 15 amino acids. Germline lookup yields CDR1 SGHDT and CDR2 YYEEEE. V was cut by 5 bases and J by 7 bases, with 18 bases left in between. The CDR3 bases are TGTGCCAGCAGTTCCGTCTTCGACTCTTACGGGGAGCTGTTTTTT. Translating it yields CASSSVFDSYGELFF.

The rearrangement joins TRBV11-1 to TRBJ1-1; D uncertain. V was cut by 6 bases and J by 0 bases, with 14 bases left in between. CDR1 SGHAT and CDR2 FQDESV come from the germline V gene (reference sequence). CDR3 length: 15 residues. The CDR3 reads CASSSGLFLNTEAFF. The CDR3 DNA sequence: TGTGCCAGCAGTTCTGGACTCTTTTTGAACACTGAAGCTTTCTTT.

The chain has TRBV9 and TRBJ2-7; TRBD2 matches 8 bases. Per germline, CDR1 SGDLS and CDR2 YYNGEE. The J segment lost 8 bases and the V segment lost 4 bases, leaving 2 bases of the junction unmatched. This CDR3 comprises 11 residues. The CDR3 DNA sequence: TGTGCCAGCAGCCCGGGGGGGAAGCAGTACTTC. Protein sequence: CASSPGGKQYF.

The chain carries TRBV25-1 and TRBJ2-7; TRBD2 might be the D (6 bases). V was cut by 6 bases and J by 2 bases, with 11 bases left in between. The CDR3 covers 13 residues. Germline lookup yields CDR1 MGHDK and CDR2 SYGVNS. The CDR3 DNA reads TGTGCCAGCAGCCCGGGAGCTACCTACGAGCAGTACTTC. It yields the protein CASSPGATYEQYF.

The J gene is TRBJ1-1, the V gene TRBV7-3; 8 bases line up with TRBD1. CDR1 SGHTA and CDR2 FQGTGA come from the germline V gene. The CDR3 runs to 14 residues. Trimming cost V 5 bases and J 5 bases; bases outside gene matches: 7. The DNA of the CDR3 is TGTGCCAGCAGCGCAGACAGGGGAGGGACTGAAGCTTTCTTT. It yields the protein CASSADRGGTEAFF.

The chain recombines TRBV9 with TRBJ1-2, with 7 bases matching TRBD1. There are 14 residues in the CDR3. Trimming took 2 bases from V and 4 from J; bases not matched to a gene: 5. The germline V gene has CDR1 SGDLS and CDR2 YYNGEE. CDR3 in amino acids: CASSVSDRAYGYTF. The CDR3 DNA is TGTGCCAGCAGCGTGAGTGACAGGGCCTATGGCTACACCTTC.

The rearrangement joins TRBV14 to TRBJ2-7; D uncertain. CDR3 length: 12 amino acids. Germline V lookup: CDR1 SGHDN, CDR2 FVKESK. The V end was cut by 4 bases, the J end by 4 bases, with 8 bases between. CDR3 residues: CASSLQMYEQYF. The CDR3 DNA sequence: TGTGCCAGCAGCCTCCAGATGTACGAGCAGTACTTC.

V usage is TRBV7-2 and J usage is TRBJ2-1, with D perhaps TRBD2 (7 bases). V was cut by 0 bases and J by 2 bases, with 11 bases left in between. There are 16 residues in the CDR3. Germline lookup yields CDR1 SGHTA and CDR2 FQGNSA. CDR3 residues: CASSLALRGPYNEQFF. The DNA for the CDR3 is TGTGCCAGCAGCTTAGCGTTGCGGGGGCCCTACAATGAGCAGTTCTTC.

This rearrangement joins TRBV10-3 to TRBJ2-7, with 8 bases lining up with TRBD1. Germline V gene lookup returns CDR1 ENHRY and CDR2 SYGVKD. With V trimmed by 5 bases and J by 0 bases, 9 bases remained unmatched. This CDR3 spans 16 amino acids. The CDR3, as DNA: TGTGCCATCAGTCTCCAAAGTACAGGGGGCTCCTACGAGCAGTACTTC. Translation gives CAISLQSTGGSYEQYF.

The CDR3 loop is CATSRDLSGSGANVLTF. DNA of the CDR3: TGTGCCACCAGCAGAGATCTGTCGGGGTCTGGGGCCAACGTCCTGACTTTC. This chain connects TRBV15 to TRBJ2-6; weak D call: TRBD2 (5 bases). CDR1 and CDR2 from the germline V gene are LNHNV and YYDKDF (reference sequence). The ends were cut back, 0 bases at V and 1 base at J, with 10 bases in the middle. This CDR3 region has 17 residues.

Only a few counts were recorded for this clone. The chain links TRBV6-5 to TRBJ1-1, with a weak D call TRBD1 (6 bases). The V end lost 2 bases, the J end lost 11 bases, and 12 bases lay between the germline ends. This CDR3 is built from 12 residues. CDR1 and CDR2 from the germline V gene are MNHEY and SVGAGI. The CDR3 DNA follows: TGTGCCAGCAGTTACACGGGGGGCGGGGCTTTCTTT. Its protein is CASSYTGGGAFF.

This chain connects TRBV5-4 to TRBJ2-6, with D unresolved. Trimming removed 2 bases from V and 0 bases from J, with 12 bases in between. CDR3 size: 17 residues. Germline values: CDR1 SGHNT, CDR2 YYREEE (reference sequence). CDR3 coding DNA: TGTGCCAGCAGCTTAGCCCTACCCGTCTCTGGGGCCAACGTCCTGACTTTC. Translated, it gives CASSLALPVSGANVLTF.

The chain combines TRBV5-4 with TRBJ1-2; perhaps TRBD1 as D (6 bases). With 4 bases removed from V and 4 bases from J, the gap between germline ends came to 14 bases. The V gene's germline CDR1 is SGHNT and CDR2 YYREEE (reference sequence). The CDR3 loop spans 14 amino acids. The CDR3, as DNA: TGTGCCAGCAGCCCGGACAGATTATCCTATGGCTACACCTTC. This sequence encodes CASSPDRLSYGYTF.